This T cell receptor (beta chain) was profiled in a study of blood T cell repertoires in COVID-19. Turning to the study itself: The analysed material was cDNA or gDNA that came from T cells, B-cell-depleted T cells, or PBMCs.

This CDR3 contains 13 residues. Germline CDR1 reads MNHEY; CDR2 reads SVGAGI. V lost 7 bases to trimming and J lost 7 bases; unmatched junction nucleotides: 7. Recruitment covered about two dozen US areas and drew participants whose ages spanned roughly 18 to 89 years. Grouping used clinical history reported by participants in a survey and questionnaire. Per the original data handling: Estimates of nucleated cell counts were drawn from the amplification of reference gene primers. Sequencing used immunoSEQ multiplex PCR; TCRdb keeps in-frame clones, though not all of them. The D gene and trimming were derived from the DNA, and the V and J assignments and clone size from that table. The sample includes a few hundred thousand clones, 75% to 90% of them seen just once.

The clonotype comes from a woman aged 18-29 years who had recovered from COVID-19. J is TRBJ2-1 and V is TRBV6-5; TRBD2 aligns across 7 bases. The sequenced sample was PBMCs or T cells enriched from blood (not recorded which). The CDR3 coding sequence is TGTGCCAGCAAGCGGGATACGCCAAATGAGCAGTTCTTC. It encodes CASKRDTPNEQFF.